These 16 T cell receptor beta chains were all obtained from the same sample, sequenced in a study of cytomegalovirus exposure and HLA in healthy donors. Primers: 60 Vbeta forward and 13 Jbeta reverse. Only in-frame clones appear in the TCRdb table, and some are missing; sequencing was by immunoSEQ multiplex PCR. There are 95,000 to 100,000 clones in the sample; roughly 79% occur only once, and 4.1% lies in the top ten. The sample was PBMCs. The source is a man aged 40-50 years in good health and CMV-seronegative.

The J gene is TRBJ2-5, the V gene TRBV13; TRBD2 matches 7 bases. This CDR3 contains 14 residues. Trimming cost V 5 bases and J 5 bases; bases outside gene matches: 8. Looked up from germline, CDR1 is PRHDT and CDR2 is FYEKMQ (reference sequence). CDR3 region: CASSPLARGETQYF. For the CDR3, the DNA is TGTGCCAGCAGCCCCCTTGCGCGGGGGGAGACCCAGTACTTC. Full variable domain (remainder filled in from reference TRBV13 and TRBJ2-5): AAGVIQSPRHLIKEKRETATLKCYPIPRHDTVYWYQQGPGQDPQFLISFYEKMQSDKGSIPDRFSAQQFSDYHSELNMSSLELGDSALYFCASSPLARGETQYFGPGTRLLVL.

The chain joins TRBV5-1 to TRBJ2-3; 7 bases are shared with TRBD1. The germline V gene encodes CDR1 SGHRS and CDR2 YFSETQ. The V gene end was trimmed by 7 bases and the J gene end by 5 bases; junction bases not matched to a gene: 13. The CDR3 extends over 15 amino acids. CDR3 sequence (DNA): TGCGCCAGCTCCCTTGGGCCAGGGGGTTTAGATACGCAGTATTTT. It translates to CASSLGPGGLDTQYF.

V is TRBV28 and J is TRBJ1-6; no clear D gene. The CDR3 is 13 residues long. CDR1 and CDR2 from the germline V gene are MDHEN and SYDVKM. Trimming took off 6 bases at V and 6 bases at J, with 9 bases between the two ends. The CDR3 sequence: CASREVLNSPLHF. The CDR3 nucleotides are TGTGCCAGCAGGGAGGTTCTTAATTCACCCCTCCACTTT.

This chain joins TRBV6-5 and TRBJ2-1, with D perhaps TRBD2 (5 bases). Trimming stripped 0 bases from V and 4 bases from J, with 7 bases between. The CDR3 length is 14 residues. CDR1 is MNHEY and CDR2 is SVGAGI in the germline V gene. CDR3 residues: CASSYSRVYNEQFF. DNA of the CDR3: TGTGCCAGCAGTTACTCGAGGGTATACAATGAGCAGTTCTTC.

This clone was picked up a small number of times. The chain links TRBV18 to TRBJ1-3; tentatively, D is TRBD1 (5 bases). Germline V gene data show CDR1 as KGHSH and CDR2 as LQKENI. CDR3 length equals 15 residues. The V and J ends lost 6 bases and 0 bases respectively, with 12 bases between them. The CDR3 sequence: CASSPGLRSGNTIYF. CDR3 coding DNA: TGTGCCAGCTCCCCGGGACTCCGCTCTGGAAACACCATATATTTT.

The chain links TRBV11-2 to TRBJ1-3; the match to TRBD1 covers 8 bases. With V trimmed by 2 bases and J by 0 bases, 12 bases remained unmatched. The CDR3 spans 19 residues. Germline V lookup: CDR1 SGHAT, CDR2 FQNNGV. CDR3 residues: CASSLWVRRTGHSGNTIYF. DNA of the CDR3: TGTGCCAGCAGCTTATGGGTACGTCGGACAGGGCACTCTGGAAACACCATATATTTT.

The chain couples TRBV7-8 to TRBJ1-1; D remains ambiguous. Germline CDR1 is SGHVS and CDR2 is FQNEAQ. The ends were cut back, 0 bases at V and 10 bases at J, with 12 bases in the middle. The CDR3 has 13 amino acids. The CDR3 DNA reads TGTGCCAGCAGCTTAGCGGAGACCTTGGGAGCTTTCTTT. As protein: CASSLAETLGAFF. The complete variable domain, with remaining parts taken from reference TRBV7-8 and TRBJ1-1, reads GAGVSQSPRYKVAKRGQDVALRCDPISGHVSLFWYQQALGQGPEFLTYFQNEAQLDKSGLPSDRFFAERPEGSVSTLKIQRTQQEDSAVYLCASSLAETLGAFFGQGTRLTVV.

The chain is built from TRBV5-4 and TRBJ2-5; 8 bases agree with TRBD2. This CDR3 is 15 amino acids long. Trimming cost V 3 bases and J 5 bases; bases outside gene matches: 9. CDR1 and CDR2 from the germline V gene are SGHNT and YYREEE (reference sequence). CDR3 protein: CASSSPGLGSETQYF. In nucleotides, the CDR3 is TGTGCCAGCAGCTCCCCGGGACTAGGGTCCGAGACCCAGTACTTC.

The chain has TRBV5-1 and TRBJ2-2, with 11 bases identical to TRBD1. This CDR3 comprises 15 residues. The junction had 4 bases not matched to a gene; V was cut back by 4 bases and J by 5 bases. Germline CDR1 is SGHRS and CDR2 is YFSETQ. In DNA, the CDR3 is TGCGCCAGCAGCAAAGGACAGGGGGCGACCGGGGAGCTGTTTTTT. Its translation: CASSKGQGATGELFF.

Only a few counts were recorded for this clone. The chain carries TRBV6-5 and TRBJ1-6; possible D gene TRBD1, 5 bases. This CDR3 has 14 residues. V lost 6 bases and J lost 10, with 16 bases in between. The germline V gene encodes CDR1 MNHEY and CDR2 SVGAGI. The CDR3 is CASRRTKRSSPLHF. For the CDR3, the DNA is TGTGCCAGCAGAAGGACAAAGCGCAGCTCACCCCTCCACTTT.

This clone was observed a handful of times. V gene TRBV7-2 combines with J gene TRBJ2-7, with TRBD2 identical over 13 bases. Germline loops: CDR1 SGHTA, CDR2 FQGNSA. CDR3 length: 16 residues. The J segment lost 7 bases and the V segment lost 5 bases, leaving 11 bases of the junction unmatched. The CDR3 here is CASSPEGTSGAWEQYF. The DNA for the CDR3 is TGTGCCAGCAGCCCTGAAGGGACTAGCGGGGCTTGGGAGCAGTACTTC.

The chain is built from TRBV21-1 and TRBJ2-5; the table's TRBD2 call for D was not verified on the DNA. TRBV21-1 is a pseudogene. The CDR3 length is 15 residues. The CDR3 spells CASSKRVKVKETQYF. Here the CDR3 DNA reads TGTGCCAGCAGCAAACGGGTCAAAGTAAAAGAGACCCAGTACTTC.

The V gene is TRBV6-5, the J gene TRBJ1-2; 8 bases match TRBD1. Per the germline V gene, CDR1 is MNHEY and CDR2 is SVGAGI. This CDR3 is 14 amino acids long. With 2 bases clipped from V and 7 bases from J, the junction kept 6 bases outside the gene matches. The CDR3 loop reads CASSYQQGASGYTF. The CDR3 region has the DNA TGTGCCAGCAGTTACCAGCAGGGGGCGAGTGGCTACACCTTC.

The chain combines TRBV7-2 with TRBJ1-5; D gene ambiguous. The CDR3 has 13 residues. V lost 2 bases and J lost 4, with 6 bases in between. Germline CDR1 and CDR2: SGHTA and FQGNSA. CDR3 DNA sequence: TGTGCCAGCAGCTTACCGGGTAATCAGCCCCAGCATTTT. Translated, it gives CASSLPGNQPQHF.

The chain joins TRBV18 to TRBJ1-2; TRBD1 agrees at 8 bases. With V trimmed by 3 bases and J by 2 bases, 5 bases remained unmatched. The CDR3 covers 15 residues. Germline CDR1 reads KGHSH; CDR2 reads LQKENI. CDR3: CASSPQGAQNYGYTF. The CDR3 nucleotides read TGTGCCAGCTCACCTCAGGGGGCGCAGAACTATGGCTACACCTTC.

V and J are TRBV19 and TRBJ1-4, with D unclear. This CDR3 contains 14 residues. Looked up from germline, CDR1 is LNHDA and CDR2 is SQIVND (reference sequence). Trimming left V 3 bases short and J 0 bases short, with 5 bases between. In nucleotides, the CDR3 is TGTGCCAGTAGTATTATAGCAACTAATGAAAAACTGTTTTTT. This codes for CASSIIATNEKLFF.